Shown below are 10 T cell receptor beta chains from a single sample sequenced in a study of resident and recirculating memory T cells in vitiligo. Produced via immunoSEQ multiplex PCR; TCRdb's table is partial and in-frame only. The repertoire holds around 78,000 clones, about 91% seen once, with more than 5% in the top ten. Material for sequencing was blood. These receptors originate from a male donor with vitiligo.

V and J are TRBV5-1 and TRBJ1-4; D ambiguous. Germline loops: CDR1 SGHRS, CDR2 YFSETQ. The CDR3 is 16 residues long. Trimming took 0 bases from V and 0 from J, leaving 9 bases between them. CDR3 protein: CASSLDSFATNEKLFF. Written as DNA, the CDR3 is TGCGCCAGCAGCTTGGACAGCTTCGCAACTAATGAAAAACTGTTTTTT.

The chain is built from TRBV7-9 and TRBJ2-2, with 8 bases that match TRBD2. V shed 3 bases and J 5 bases; nucleotides not matched to a gene: 14. Looked up from germline, CDR1 is SEHNR and CDR2 is FQNEAQ (reference sequence). The CDR3 has 18 residues. The CDR3 reads CASSFGLALGLGTGELFF. The CDR3 DNA reads TGTGCCAGCAGCTTCGGACTAGCTTTGGGGCTGGGTACCGGGGAGCTGTTTTTT.

The chain recombines TRBV6-6 with TRBJ2-7, with 10 bases matching TRBD1. The CDR3 has 15 amino acids. The V gene's germline CDR1 is MNHNY and CDR2 SVGAGI (reference sequence). V dropped 4 bases and J dropped 4; count of bases not matched to a gene: 7. CDR3 DNA: TGTGCCAGCAGTTCCCCCGGGACAGGGGTGTACGAGCAGTACTTC. This codes for CASSSPGTGVYEQYF.

The chain is built from TRBV4-2 and TRBJ2-3, with TRBD2 identical over 14 bases. Germline V gene sequence: CDR1 LGHNA, CDR2 YNFKEQ. This CDR3 spans 16 amino acids. Germline trimming cut 4 bases from V and 1 base from J; bases unmatched to any gene: 1. CDR3 in DNA: TGTGCCAGCAGCCCGGGACTAGCGGGAGGCACAGATACGCAGTATTTT. Translated, it gives CASSPGLAGGTDTQYF.

In this sample, this clone turned up a few times. The V gene is TRBV28, the J gene TRBJ1-4; TRBD1 agrees at 10 bases. Unmatched junction bases numbered 16, after V lost 6 bases and J lost 6 bases. This CDR3 has 18 amino acids. Per the germline V gene, CDR1 is MDHEN and CDR2 is SYDVKM. This CDR3 is CASRPLPGQGMGDEKLFF. The CDR3 DNA follows: TGTGCCAGCAGACCTCTCCCGGGACAGGGGATGGGTGATGAAAAACTGTTTTTT.

The chain joins TRBV5-1 to TRBJ1-2; D remains ambiguous. The CDR3 sequence is 13 residues long. The V end lost 5 bases, the J end lost 4 bases, and 12 bases lay between the germline ends. Germline lookup yields CDR1 SGHRS and CDR2 YFSETQ. The CDR3 DNA reads TGCGCCAGCAGGATGGAGTTTGGCTATGGCTACACCTTC. As protein: CASRMEFGYGYTF.

The chain carries TRBV7-3 and TRBJ2-1, with D perhaps TRBD2 (6 bases). This CDR3 has 16 amino acids. Germline CDR1 SGHTA, CDR2 FQGTGA. The V end lost 5 bases, the J end lost 2 bases, and 16 bases lay between the germline ends. CDR3 loop: CASSPKGTFTYNEQFF. For the CDR3, the DNA is TGTGCCAGCAGCCCCAAGGGGACTTTTACCTACAATGAGCAGTTCTTC.

V gene TRBV5-4 combines with J gene TRBJ2-1; 8 bases agree with TRBD1. This CDR3 contains 13 residues. The V gene end was trimmed by 4 bases and the J gene end by 10 bases; junction bases not matched to a gene: 7. Germline CDR1 SGHNT, CDR2 YYREEE (reference sequence). In DNA form, the CDR3 reads TGTGCCAGCAGCATGGACAGGGTTGGCGAGCAGTTCTTC. The encoded protein is CASSMDRVGEQFF.

This CDR3 reads CASSYTGRDNEQFF. The CDR3 nucleotides read TGTGCCAGCAGTTATACGGGGCGGGATAATGAGCAGTTCTTC. This chain joins TRBV27 and TRBJ2-1; D may be TRBD2 (6 bases). V shed 4 bases and J shed 7 bases, with 14 bases lying between them. Looked up from germline, CDR1 is MNHEY and CDR2 is SMNVEV (reference sequence). The CDR3 is made up of 14 amino acids.

The J gene is TRBJ2-2, the V gene TRBV30, with 7 bases fitting TRBD1. The CDR3 is 14 amino acids. The germline gives CDR1 GTSNPN, CDR2 SVGIG (reference sequence). With V trimmed by 1 base and J by 4 bases, 3 bases remained unmatched. The CDR3 bases are TGTGCCTGGAGTGCACAGGGGTTCACCGGGGAGCTGTTTTTT. Translating gives CAWSAQGFTGELFF. Combining the CDR3 with reference TRBV30 and TRBJ2-2 gives the whole variable domain SQTIHQWPATLVQPVGSPLSLECTVEGTSNPNLYWYRQAAGRGLQLLFYSVGIGQISSEVPQNLSASRPQDRQFILSSKKLLLSDSGFYLCAWSAQGFTGELFFGEGSRLTVL.